Listed below are T cell receptor beta chains from one sample, sequenced in a study of CD8 T cells in Susac syndrome. TCRdb called the immunoSEQ multiplex PCR reads again in MiXCR, with one record for every CDR3 protein. The sample records roughly 200,000 distinct CDR3 sequences, 85% to 95% being singletons. What was sequenced was CD4+ T cells from PBMCs. These receptors were taken from a human donor in good health. Each CDR3 is given without its conserved first and last residue. Where a row states a size, it is once, few, many or the class of an expanded clone; other rows omit it.

size	V	J	CDR3
few	TRBV6-2/TRBV6-3	TRBJ2-7	ASSNYEQY
-	TRBV20-1	TRBJ2-3	SASLGATDTQY
-	TRBV29-1	TRBJ1-1	SAMTGVMNTEAF
once	TRBV20-1	TRBJ1-2	SASEGGGPDGYT
-	TRBV3-1	TRBJ2-5	ASSRRPQGGVTQY
-	TRBV9	TRBJ2-7	ARPPHYYEQY
once	TRBV3-1	TRBJ1-1	ASSQGGRTEAF
-	TRBV11-2	TRBJ1-1	ASSLFPGATEAF
-	TRBV5-1	TRBJ1-1	ASRKEGNTEAF
-	TRBV29-1	TRBJ2-7	SVASASTRLLY
-	TRBV23-1	TRBJ2-2	ASSLNPRRTENTGELF
-	TRBV28	TRBJ2-1	ASSLKWRVQF
-	TRBV7-9	TRBJ2-3	ASTPMADTQY
once	TRBV15	TRBJ2-5	ATSKEGRETQY
-	TRBV24-1	TRBJ1-4	ATSDPGQGTEKLF
-	TRBV19	TRBJ2-2	ASSSARTGELF
-	TRBV9	TRBJ2-3	ASSVDIRGRLFADTQY
-	TRBV27	TRBJ2-6	ASSPPSGRATGANVLT
-	TRBV6-6	TRBJ2-1	ASRPGQGPYEQF
-	TRBV7-9	TRBJ2-2	ALSDRTNTGELF
-	TRBV10-3	TRBJ2-7	AISESPRYEQY
once	TRBV10-3	TRBJ1-4	AISESTVKGNEKLF
-	TRBV6-4	TRBJ2-3	ASSWSDSTDTQY
-	TRBV27	TRBJ2-1	ASRLGTSGSNEF
-	TRBV3-1	TRBJ2-3	ASSQVDLSTQY